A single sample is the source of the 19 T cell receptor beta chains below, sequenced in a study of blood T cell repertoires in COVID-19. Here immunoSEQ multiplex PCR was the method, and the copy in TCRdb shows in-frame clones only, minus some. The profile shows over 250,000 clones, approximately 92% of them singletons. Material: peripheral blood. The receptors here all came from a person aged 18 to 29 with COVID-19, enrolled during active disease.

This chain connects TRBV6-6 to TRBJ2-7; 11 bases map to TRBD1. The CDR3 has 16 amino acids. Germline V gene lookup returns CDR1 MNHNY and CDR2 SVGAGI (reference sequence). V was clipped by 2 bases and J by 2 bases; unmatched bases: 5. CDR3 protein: CASSYEGQGGTYEQYF. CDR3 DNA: TGTGCCAGCAGTTACGAGGGACAGGGGGGCACCTACGAGCAGTACTTC.

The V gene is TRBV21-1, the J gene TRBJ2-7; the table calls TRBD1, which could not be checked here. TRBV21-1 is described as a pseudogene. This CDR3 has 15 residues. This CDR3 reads CASSNRQGTCYEQYF. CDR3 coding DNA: TGTGCCAGCAGCAACCGACAGGGGACTTGCTACGAGCAGTACTTC.

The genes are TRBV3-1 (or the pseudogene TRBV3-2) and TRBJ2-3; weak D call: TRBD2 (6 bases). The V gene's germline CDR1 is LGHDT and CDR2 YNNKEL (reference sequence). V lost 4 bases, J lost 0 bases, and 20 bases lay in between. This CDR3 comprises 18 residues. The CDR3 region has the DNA TGTGCCAGCAGCCCGTTGCCCCCAGCGGGCGCTAGCACAGATACGCAGTATTTT. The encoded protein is CASSPLPPAGASTDTQYF.

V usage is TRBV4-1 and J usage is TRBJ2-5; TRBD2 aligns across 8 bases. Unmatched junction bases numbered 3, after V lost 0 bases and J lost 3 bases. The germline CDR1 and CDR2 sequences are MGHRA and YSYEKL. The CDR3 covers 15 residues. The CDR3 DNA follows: TGCGCCAGCAGCCAAGATGAAGCGGGAGAAGAGACCCAGTACTTC. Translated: CASSQDEAGEETQYF.

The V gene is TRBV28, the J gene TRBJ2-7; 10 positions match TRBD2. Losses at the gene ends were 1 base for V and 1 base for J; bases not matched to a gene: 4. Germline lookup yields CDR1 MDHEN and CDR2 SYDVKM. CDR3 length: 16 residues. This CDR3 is CASSLLWTSGSYEQYF. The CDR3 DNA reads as TGTGCCAGCAGTTTATTGTGGACTAGCGGTTCCTACGAGCAGTACTTC.

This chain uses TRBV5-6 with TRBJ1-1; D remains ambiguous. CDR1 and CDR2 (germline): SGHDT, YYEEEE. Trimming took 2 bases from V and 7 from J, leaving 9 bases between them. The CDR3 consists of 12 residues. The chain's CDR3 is CASSFGVGEAFF. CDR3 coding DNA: TGTGCCAGCAGCTTCGGGGTAGGTGAAGCTTTCTTT.

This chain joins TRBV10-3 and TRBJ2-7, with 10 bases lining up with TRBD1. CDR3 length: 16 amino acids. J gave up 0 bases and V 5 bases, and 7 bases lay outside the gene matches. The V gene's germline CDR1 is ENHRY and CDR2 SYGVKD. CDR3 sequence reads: CAISKPGTGASYEQYF. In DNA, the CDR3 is TGTGCCATCAGTAAACCCGGGACAGGGGCCTCCTACGAGCAGTACTTC.

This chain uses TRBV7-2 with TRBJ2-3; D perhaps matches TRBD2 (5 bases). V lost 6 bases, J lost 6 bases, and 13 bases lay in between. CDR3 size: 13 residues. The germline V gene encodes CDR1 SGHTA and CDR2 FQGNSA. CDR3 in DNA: TGTGCCAGCAGTCGGGAAAACCGGGATACGCAGTATTTT. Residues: CASSRENRDTQYF. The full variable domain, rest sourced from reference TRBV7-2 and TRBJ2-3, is GAGVSQSPSNKVTEKGKDVELRCDPISGHTALYWYRQSLGQGLEFLIYFQGNSAPDKSGLPSDRFSAERTGGSVSTLTIQRTQQEDSAVYLCASSRENRDTQYFGPGTRLTVL.

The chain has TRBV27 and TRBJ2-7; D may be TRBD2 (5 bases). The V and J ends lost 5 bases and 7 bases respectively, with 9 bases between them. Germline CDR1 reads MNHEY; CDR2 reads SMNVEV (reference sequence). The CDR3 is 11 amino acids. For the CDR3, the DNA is TGTGCCAGCAGTACCTCGGGGGAGCAGTACTTC. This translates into CASSTSGEQYF.

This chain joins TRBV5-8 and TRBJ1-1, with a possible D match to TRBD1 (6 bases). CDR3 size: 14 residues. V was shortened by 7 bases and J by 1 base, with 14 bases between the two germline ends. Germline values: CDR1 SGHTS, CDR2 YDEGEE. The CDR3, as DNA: TGTGCCAGCGTGGGACAACAGGGGAACACTGAAGCTTTCTTT. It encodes CASVGQQGNTEAFF. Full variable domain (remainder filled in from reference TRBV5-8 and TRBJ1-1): EAGVTQSPTHLIKTRGQQATLRCSPISGHTSVYWYQQALGLGLQFLLWYDEGEERNRGNFPPRFSGRQFPNYSSELNVNALELEDSALYLCASVGQQGNTEAFFGQGTRLTVV.

The CDR3, as DNA: TGTGCCACCGGCCCGGACTACTCCCAAGAGACCCAGTACTTC. It codes for CATGPDYSQETQYF. This chain links TRBV15 with TRBJ2-5; a weak D match, TRBD2 (6 bases). V lost 8 bases to trimming and J lost 1 base, with 14 bases between them. The CDR3 is 14 residues long. The V gene's germline CDR1 is LNHNV and CDR2 YYDKDF (reference sequence).

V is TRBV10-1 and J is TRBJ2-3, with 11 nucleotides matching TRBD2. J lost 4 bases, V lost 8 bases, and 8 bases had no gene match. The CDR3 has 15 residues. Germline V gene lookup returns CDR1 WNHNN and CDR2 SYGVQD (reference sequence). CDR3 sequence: CASCCSGRAADTQYF. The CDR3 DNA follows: TGCGCCAGCTGTTGTAGCGGGAGGGCGGCAGATACGCAGTATTTT.

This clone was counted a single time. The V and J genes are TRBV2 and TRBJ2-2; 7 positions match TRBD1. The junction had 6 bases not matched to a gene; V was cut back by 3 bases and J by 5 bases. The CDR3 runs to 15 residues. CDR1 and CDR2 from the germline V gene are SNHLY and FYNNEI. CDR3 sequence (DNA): TGTGCCAGCAGTGAGACAGGGAAGGGAACCGGGGAGCTGTTTTTT. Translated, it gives CASSETGKGTGELFF.

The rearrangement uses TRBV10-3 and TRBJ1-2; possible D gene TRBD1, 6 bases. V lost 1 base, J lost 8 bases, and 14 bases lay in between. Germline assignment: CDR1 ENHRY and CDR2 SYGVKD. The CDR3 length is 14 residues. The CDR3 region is CAISELDRSKGYTF. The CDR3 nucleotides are TGTGCCATCAGTGAGTTAGACAGGTCGAAGGGCTACACCTTC.

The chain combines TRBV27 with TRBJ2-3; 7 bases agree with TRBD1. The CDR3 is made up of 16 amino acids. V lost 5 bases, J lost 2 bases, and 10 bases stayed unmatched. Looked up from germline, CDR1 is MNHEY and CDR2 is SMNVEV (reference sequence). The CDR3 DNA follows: TGTGCCAGCAGTCCAGGACAGGTGTTTCACACAGATACGCAGTATTTT. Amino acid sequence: CASSPGQVFHTDTQYF.

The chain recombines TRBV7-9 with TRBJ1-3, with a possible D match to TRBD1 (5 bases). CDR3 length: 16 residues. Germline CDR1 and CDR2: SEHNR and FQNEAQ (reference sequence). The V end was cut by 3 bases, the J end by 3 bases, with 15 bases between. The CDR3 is CASSFGPGGGGNTIYF. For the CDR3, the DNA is TGTGCCAGCAGCTTCGGACCTGGGGGAGGTGGAAACACCATATATTTT.

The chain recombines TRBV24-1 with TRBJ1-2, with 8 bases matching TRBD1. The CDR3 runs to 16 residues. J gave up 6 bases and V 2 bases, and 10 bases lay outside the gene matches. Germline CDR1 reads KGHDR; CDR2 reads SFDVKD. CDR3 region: CATSDSRTGKSHGYTF. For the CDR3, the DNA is TGTGCCACCAGTGATTCCAGGACAGGGAAGTCCCATGGCTACACCTTC.

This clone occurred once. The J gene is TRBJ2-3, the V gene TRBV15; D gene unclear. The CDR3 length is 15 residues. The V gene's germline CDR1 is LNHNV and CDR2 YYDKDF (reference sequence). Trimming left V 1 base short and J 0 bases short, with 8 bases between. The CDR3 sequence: CATSRAVSSTDTQYF. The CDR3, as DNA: TGTGCCACCAGCAGAGCCGTATCTAGCACAGATACGCAGTATTTT. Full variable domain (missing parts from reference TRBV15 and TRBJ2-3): DAMVIQNPRYQVTQFGKPVTLSCSQTLNHNVMYWYQQKSSQAPKLLFHYYDKDFNNEADTPDNFQSRRPNTSFCFLDIRSPGLGDTAMYLCATSRAVSSTDTQYFGPGTRLTVL.

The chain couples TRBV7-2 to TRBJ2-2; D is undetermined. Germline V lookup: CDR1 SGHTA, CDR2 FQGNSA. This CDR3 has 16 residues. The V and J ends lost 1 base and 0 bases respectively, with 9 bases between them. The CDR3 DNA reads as TGTGCCAGCAGCTTAGTATACACCGCGAACACCGGGGAGCTGTTTTTT. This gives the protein CASSLVYTANTGELFF.